A selection of T cell receptor beta chains follows, all from one sample in a study of monozygotic twins with inflammatory bowel disease. TCRdb re-called the 5' RACE reads and catalogs CDR3 proteins one per entry, DNA excluded. Its table records roughly 330,000 distinct CDR3 sequences. The specimen was blood. Receptor source: a human donor with ulcerative colitis or Crohn's disease, or a healthy co-twin of an affected twin (not recorded which). The CDR3 runs from the conserved cysteine through the conserved F or W. Each record gives: V gene, clone size, J gene, CDR3 protein. Size is stated for part of the rows, as once, few or many counts, or as a class when the clone is expanded.

TRBV12-3/TRBV12-4,.,TRBJ1-5,CASSLAGDSNQPQHF
TRBV15,.,TRBJ1-1,CATSREGRMNTEAFF
TRBV7-2,.,TRBJ2-3,CASSVTSGRVDTQYF
TRBV4-1,.,TRBJ2-1,CASSQTGTSGRTYNEQFF
TRBV12-3/TRBV12-4,.,TRBJ2-7,CASSPPPGGPYEQYF
TRBV6-2/TRBV6-3,.,TRBJ2-2,CASSYSMGTGELFF
TRBV28,.,TRBJ1-5,CASNTGNQPQHF
TRBV12-3/TRBV12-4,.,TRBJ2-1,CASSLFVASGRLKEQFF
TRBV3-1,.,TRBJ2-1,CASNHGLIESEQFF
TRBV20-1,.,TRBJ2-5,CSAPLGAQETQYF
TRBV5-6,.,TRBJ2-6,CASSLVSGAGANVLTF
TRBV2,.,TRBJ2-5,CASRLTSGGNQETQYF
TRBV11-2,medium-sized,TRBJ1-2,CASSTTGDDGTF
TRBV3-1,.,TRBJ2-2,CASSQGPSGTGTGELFF
TRBV20-1,.,TRBJ2-7,CSASQLAGRYEQYF
TRBV28,.,TRBJ1-3,CASSLLAGSSGNTIYF
TRBV5-1,.,TRBJ1-3,CASSSQGSSGNTIYF
TRBV12-3/TRBV12-4,.,TRBJ1-6,CASGSKTGVYNSPLHF
TRBV20-1,.,TRBJ2-1,CSARVGFPLLVQYEQFF
TRBV29-1,.,TRBJ2-5,CSVGGRETQYF
TRBV20-1,.,TRBJ1-5,CSPQDRGHQPQHF
TRBV7-9,.,TRBJ2-1,CATSSERTNEQIF
TRBV19,.,TRBJ1-5,CASSMEGQPQHF
TRBV4-1,.,TRBJ2-7,CASREEPGQGSYEQYF
TRBV5-4,.,TRBJ2-6,CASSLIRGGASGANVLTF
TRBV12-3/TRBV12-4,.,TRBJ1-2,CASSLDGLYGYTF
TRBV7-9,.,TRBJ1-2,CASSSTFRDMEF
TRBV20-1,.,TRBJ1-1,CSANRQGMNTEAFF
TRBV19,.,TRBJ1-1,CASRPKAANTEAFF
TRBV5-1,.,TRBJ2-3,CASSLATSGNTDTQYF
TRBV4-1,.,TRBJ1-6,CASSQGAAISLRSPLHF
TRBV4-1,.,TRBJ2-3,CASSQAGARPNTQYF
TRBV5-1,.,TRBJ2-6,CASSQRGQSAASGANVLTF
TRBV5-6,.,TRBJ2-1,CASGDDNEQFF
TRBV28,.,TRBJ1-2,CASRRSGGAIYGYTF
TRBV5-5,.,TRBJ2-1,CASSLEAVGGNEQFF
TRBV2,.,TRBJ1-6,CASISATENSPLHF
TRBV11-2,.,TRBJ2-3,CASSFNDRTGVTDTQYF
TRBV7-9,.,TRBJ1-1,CASSTTGRATEAFF
TRBV6-5,.,TRBJ1-6,CASSYYTGGVYNSPLHF
TRBV20-1,.,TRBJ1-2,CSASRGTGATYGYTF
TRBV15,.,TRBJ2-5,CATSMGTAQETQYF
TRBV10-3,.,TRBJ1-4,CAISESWVRSTNEKLFF
TRBV4-3,.,TRBJ1-4,CASSTYREGEKLFF
TRBV2,.,TRBJ1-5,CASSEGRPNQPQHF
TRBV7-6,.,TRBJ2-7,CASSSYLGYEQYF
TRBV5-1,.,TRBJ2-3,CASSLEGVRDTQYF
TRBV3-1,.,TRBJ2-1,CASSQEPAGNNEQFF